This TCR beta chain emerged from a study of a mutant IDH1 vaccine in newly diagnosed glioma. Study details: Eight vaccine injections were given to patients in weeks 1, 3, 5, 7, 11, 15, 19 and 23. Mean patient age was around 40 years; approximately 60% were male and approximately 38% female. It was radiotherapy, temozolomide, or both that patients received previously, with most receiving both.

Remarks on this clone: Its matching antigen is unknown.

Time point reported: week 23, last vaccination. Doses comprised 300 ug of mutant IDH1 20-mer peptide each, plus topical imiquimod. Notes on the study in general: Pseudoprogression appeared independent of alterations in top peripheral clonotypes.

With V trimmed by 4 bases and J by 7 bases, 2 bases remained unmatched. The CDR3 consists of 14 residues. The V gene's germline CDR1 is LGHNA and CDR2 YNFKEQ. This table comes from immunoSEQ multiplex PCR, and its TCRdb copy is limited to in-frame clones, with some not included. This sample has some 42,000 clones, with 65% to 80% found just once. The material was PBMCs, obtained from a glioma patient whose treatment included an IDH1 peptide vaccine. The chain uses TRBV4-2 and TRBJ1-6; 9 bases fit TRBD1. The clonotype originates from a man over 45 with glioma. CDR3 in DNA: TGTGCCAGCAGCCGGGACAGGGAGAATTCACCCCTCCACTTT. This encodes CASSRDRENSPLHF.